This TCR beta chain originates from a study of OX40 agonist ivuxolimab in advanced cancers. Study-level information: Three patients responded partially, comprising one with hepatocellular carcinoma and two with cutaneous melanoma. Broader study findings: Fewer expanded clones were found on average in CD4+ than in CD8+ T cells. Not determined was the antigen specificity of the expanded peripheral T cells.

With respect to this clone: Its matching antigen is unknown.

Sequencing was performed with immunoSEQ multiplex PCR; in TCRdb, only in-frame clones are kept and a portion is missing. Of roughly 50,000 clones listed, roughly 80% were seen once; the top ten hold 3% to 4.5%. Sequenced here: CD4+ or CD8+ T cells sorted from blood, sampled in a trial of the OX40 agonist ivuxolimab. This receptor was obtained from an adult with an advanced solid tumor such as melanoma, head and neck, liver or kidney cancer.

In nucleotides, the CDR3 is TGTGCCAGCAGCCAAGATTTCGGTCGAGGGCAAACCGGGGAGCTGTTTTTT. Protein: CASSQDFGRGQTGELFF. V usage is TRBV4-2 and J usage is TRBJ2-2, with D perhaps TRBD2 (5 bases). Trimming took off 0 bases at V and 5 bases at J, with 16 bases between the two ends. CDR3 length equals 17 residues. Per germline, CDR1 LGHNA and CDR2 YNFKEQ.